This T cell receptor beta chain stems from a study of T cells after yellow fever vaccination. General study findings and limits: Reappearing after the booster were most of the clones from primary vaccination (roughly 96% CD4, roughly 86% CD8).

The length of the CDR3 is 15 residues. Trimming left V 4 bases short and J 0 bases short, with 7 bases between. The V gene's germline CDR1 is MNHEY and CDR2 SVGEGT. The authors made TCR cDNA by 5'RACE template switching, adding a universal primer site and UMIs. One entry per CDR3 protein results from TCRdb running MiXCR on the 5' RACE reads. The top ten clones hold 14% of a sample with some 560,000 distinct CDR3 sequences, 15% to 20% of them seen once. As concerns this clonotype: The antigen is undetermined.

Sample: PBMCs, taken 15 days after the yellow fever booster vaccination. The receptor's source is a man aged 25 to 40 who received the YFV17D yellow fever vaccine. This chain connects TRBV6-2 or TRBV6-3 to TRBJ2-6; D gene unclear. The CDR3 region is CASSWGSSGANVLTF. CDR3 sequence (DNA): TGTGCCAGCAGTTGGGGAAGCTCTGGGGCCAACGTCCTGACTTTC.